This passage covers 27 T cell receptor beta chains from one sample sequenced in a study of blood T cell repertoires in COVID-19. TCRdb's copy holds only in-frame clones and misses some; the assay was immunoSEQ multiplex PCR. In the table there are around 250,000 clones, roughly 85% of which are singletons. Specimen: PBMCs or T cells enriched from blood (not recorded which). These receptor sequences come from a woman between 50 and 59 years old who had been exposed to COVID-19.

This clone appeared once. This chain connects TRBV10-3 to TRBJ1-2, with 8 bases that match TRBD1. CDR1 ENHRY and CDR2 SYGVKD come from the germline V gene. The J segment lost 4 bases and the V segment lost 4 bases, leaving 17 bases of the junction unmatched. This CDR3 spans 18 amino acids. CDR3: CAISATGTGSQVPYGYTF. DNA of the CDR3: TGTGCCATCAGTGCGACCGGGACAGGCAGTCAAGTTCCCTATGGCTACACCTTC.

This clone was observed many times. This may arise from a read error, as a much more abundant clone is one base away. The chain's CDR3 is CARSQDLGGGASGELFF. Here the CDR3 DNA reads TGCGCCCGCAGCCAAGATCTGGGCGGGGGGGCAAGCGGGGAGCTGTTTTTT. This chain uses TRBV4-3 with TRBJ2-2; 9 nucleotides line up with TRBD2. The CDR3 spans 17 residues. Germline CDR1 reads LGHNA; CDR2 reads YSLEER.

This clone was seen only a few times. This rearrangement joins TRBV6-1 to TRBJ1-2; 7 bases match TRBD1. V lost 3 bases to trimming and J lost 2 bases; unmatched junction nucleotides: 12. CDR1 MNHNS and CDR2 SASEGT come from the germline V gene. CDR3 size: 17 residues. The CDR3 is CASSDRTGDRPNYGYTF. The DNA for the CDR3 is TGTGCCAGCAGTGACCGAACAGGGGACCGTCCCAACTATGGCTACACCTTC.

In its sample, this clone was seen once. V is TRBV30 and J is TRBJ1-2; TRBD1 might be the D (5 bases). The CDR3 has 12 residues. Per the germline V gene, CDR1 is GTSNPN and CDR2 is SVGIG (reference sequence). Trimming took 2 bases from V and 9 from J, leaving 13 bases between them. The CDR3 DNA is TGTGCCTGGAGTCCTAGGGGCCTCAGCTACACCTTC. It yields the protein CAWSPRGLSYTF.

CDR3 nucleotides: TGTGCCAGCAGCAGGGGGCATGGCTACACCTTC. As protein: CASSRGHGYTF. The chain has TRBV14 and TRBJ1-2; the match to TRBD1 covers 7 bases. V dropped 5 bases and J dropped 6; count of bases not matched to a gene: 0. The CDR3 covers 11 residues. Germline V lookup: CDR1 SGHDN, CDR2 FVKESK.

V usage is TRBV7-7 and J usage is TRBJ2-7; TRBD2 agrees at 8 bases. V shed 4 bases and J 6 bases; nucleotides not matched to a gene: 5. Germline V gene lookup returns CDR1 SSHAT and CDR2 FNYEAQ (reference sequence). This CDR3 contains 13 residues. The CDR3 DNA is TGTGCCAGCAGCTCAACGGGAGGGGCCGAGCAGTACTTC. Translating gives CASSSTGGAEQYF.

This clone occurred many times. This chain connects TRBV20-1 to TRBJ1-2; D gene unclear. The CDR3 loop spans 13 amino acids. The V end lost 3 bases, the J end lost 8 bases, and 16 bases lay between the germline ends. The germline gives CDR1 DFQATT, CDR2 SNEGSKA (reference sequence). CDR3 DNA: TGCAGTGCTAGTTCGACAAGTTTGCAAGGCTACACCTTC. It is translated as CSASSTSLQGYTF.

The CDR3 sequence is CASSDLVAGGNEQFF. For the CDR3, the DNA is TGTGCCAGCAGTGATTTGGTAGCGGGGGGTAATGAGCAGTTCTTC. The chain uses TRBV2 and TRBJ2-1; 10 positions match TRBD2. The germline V gene has CDR1 SNHLY and CDR2 FYNNEI. CDR3 length equals 15 residues. The junction had 6 bases not matched to a gene; V was cut back by 3 bases and J by 7 bases.

The chain couples TRBV5-5 to TRBJ2-7; the match to TRBD2 covers 13 bases. Trimming cost V 3 bases and J 7 bases; bases outside gene matches: 16. The germline V gene has CDR1 SGHKS and CDR2 YYEKEE (reference sequence). This CDR3 comprises 18 residues. CDR3: CASSSGLAGASTAGEQYF. The CDR3 DNA sequence: TGTGCCAGCAGCTCCGGACTAGCGGGGGCCTCCACCGCCGGGGAGCAGTACTTC. The whole variable domain, filled in from reference TRBV5-5 and TRBJ2-7, reads DAGVTQSPTHLIKTRGQQVTLRCSPISGHKSVSWYQQVLGQGPQFIFQYYEKEERGRGNFPDRFSARQFPNYSSELNVNALLLGDSALYLCASSSGLAGASTAGEQYFGPGTRLTVT.

V is TRBV19 and J is TRBJ1-5, with TRBD1 identical over 7 bases. This CDR3 region has 14 residues. Trimming removed 5 bases from V and 4 bases from J; junction bases left unmatched: 5. Germline V CDR1 and CDR2: LNHDA, SQIVND (reference sequence). The CDR3 region has the DNA TGTGCCAGTAGTCCCGACAGGGTTAATCAGCCCCAGCATTTT. Translating gives CASSPDRVNQPQHF. The full variable domain, with the rest looked up from reference TRBV19 and TRBJ1-5, is DGGITQSPKYLFRKEGQNVTLSCEQNLNHDAMYWYRQDPGQGLRLIYYSQIVNDFQKGDIAEGYSVSREKKESFPLTVTSAQKNPTAFYLCASSPDRVNQPQHFGDGTRLSIL.

The V gene is TRBV4-1, the J gene TRBJ1-1; 8 bases match TRBD1. J lost 11 bases, V lost 1 base, and 6 bases had no gene match. The CDR3 sequence is 13 residues long. Germline loops: CDR1 MGHRA, CDR2 YSYEKL. CDR3: CASSQAGGLEAFF. The CDR3 nucleotides are TGCGCCAGCAGCCAAGCAGGGGGCTTGGAGGCTTTCTTT.

V usage is TRBV18 and J usage is TRBJ2-5; D might be TRBD1 (8 bases). The CDR3 has 15 residues. Germline loops: CDR1 KGHSH, CDR2 LQKENI. Trimming pared 4 bases from V and 5 bases from J, leaving 17 bases between. In DNA form, the CDR3 reads TGTGCCAGCTCACGCTTCGGACAGGGAGGGGAGACCCAGTACTTC. Its protein is CASSRFGQGGETQYF.

The chain links TRBV24-1 to TRBJ2-5, with 9 bases matching TRBD1. This CDR3 is 14 amino acids long. Trimming took 9 bases from V and 4 from J; bases not matched to a gene: 8. Germline assignment: CDR1 KGHDR and CDR2 SFDVKD. CDR3 sequence reads: CATATGTGLETQYF. The CDR3, as DNA: TGTGCCACCGCAACCGGGACAGGGCTAGAGACCCAGTACTTC.

This chain connects TRBV5-4 to TRBJ2-1; tentative D call: TRBD1 (6 bases). Germline-derived CDR1 and CDR2 are SGHNT and YYREEE (reference sequence). This CDR3 region has 11 residues. V gave up 5 bases and J gave up 8 bases, with 8 bases separating them. CDR3 nucleotide sequence: TGTGCCAGCAGTGGGGGCTATGAGCAGTTCTTC. Amino acids: CASSGGYEQFF.

The chain is built from TRBV5-6 and TRBJ2-1; D not resolved. This CDR3 is built from 11 residues. Germline CDR1 and CDR2: SGHDT and YYEEEE. Trimming pared 4 bases from V and 11 bases from J, leaving 10 bases between. The CDR3 loop reads CASSLGGKQFF. The CDR3 bases are TGTGCCAGCAGCCTCGGTGGTAAGCAGTTCTTC.

This chain uses TRBV6-2 or TRBV6-3 with TRBJ1-2; D might be TRBD1 (5 bases). CDR3 length equals 13 residues. V lost 5 bases, J lost 8 bases, and 15 bases lay in between. Per germline, CDR1 MNHEY and CDR2 SVGEGT. CDR3 sequence reads: CASSPSGRIGYTF. The CDR3 region has the DNA TGTGCCAGCAGTCCCTCAGGGCGGATCGGCTACACCTTC.

This clone was seen once. The rearrangement uses TRBV19 and TRBJ1-3; D possibly corresponds to TRBD1 (6 bases). The CDR3 totals 16 residues. Germline-derived CDR1 and CDR2 are LNHDA and SQIVND (reference sequence). Trimming left V 6 bases short and J 1 base short, with 16 bases between. The CDR3 bases are TGTGCCAGTAGCCGTGATACAGGGAAATCTGGAAACACCATATATTTT. Residues: CASSRDTGKSGNTIYF.

Here the CDR3 DNA reads TGTGCCAGTAGTATTCGCTCCTCCCTCAGGGGTAATCAGCCCCAGCATTTT. Translated: CASSIRSSLRGNQPQHF. The chain uses TRBV19 and TRBJ1-5; TRBD1 might be the D (6 bases). V shed 3 bases and J shed 4 bases, with 19 bases lying between them. Germline V lookup: CDR1 LNHDA, CDR2 SQIVND (reference sequence). There are 17 residues in the CDR3.

V gene TRBV20-1 combines with J gene TRBJ1-1; possible D gene TRBD1, 5 bases. The CDR3 contains 14 residues. V shed 3 bases and J shed 5 bases, with 16 bases lying between them. Germline CDR1 reads DFQATT; CDR2 reads SNEGSKA (reference sequence). CDR3 region: CSASIVRGSTEAFF. The DNA for the CDR3 is TGCAGTGCTAGTATAGTTAGGGGATCGACTGAAGCTTTCTTT.

The rearrangement joins TRBV11-1 to TRBJ2-5; perhaps TRBD1 as D (6 bases). CDR1 SGHAT and CDR2 FQDESV come from the germline V gene (reference sequence). Trimming shortened V by 5 bases and J by 2 bases, and 15 bases separated the two germline ends. The CDR3 length is 15 residues. The CDR3 coding sequence is TGTGCCAGCAGCAGAAACAGGGTAGTACAAGAGACCCAGTACTTC. It yields the protein CASSRNRVVQETQYF.

The sample holds one count of this clone. The V and J genes are TRBV7-8 and TRBJ1-4; TRBD1 is a possible D gene (5 bases). Trimming pared 2 bases from V and 7 bases from J, leaving 11 bases between. Germline V lookup: CDR1 SGHVS, CDR2 FQNEAQ. CDR3 length equals 14 residues. The CDR3 loop reads CASSLLGVGEKLFF. The CDR3 DNA reads TGTGCCAGCAGCTTATTAGGGGTTGGTGAAAAACTGTTTTTT.

This chain links TRBV2 with TRBJ1-2; D gene uncertain. This CDR3 region has 14 residues. Trimming left V 7 bases short and J 0 bases short, with 12 bases between. Per the germline V gene, CDR1 is SNHLY and CDR2 is FYNNEI. The CDR3 DNA reads TGTGCCAGCATTTCGACAAGTTCTAACTATGGCTACACCTTC. This translates into CASISTSSNYGYTF.

This chain connects TRBV28 to TRBJ2-5; 9 bases align to TRBD2. Germline V gene sequence: CDR1 MDHEN, CDR2 SYDVKM. The CDR3 has 17 residues. V was clipped by 6 bases and J by 5 bases; unmatched bases: 16. CDR3 sequence (DNA): TGTGCCAGCAGCAATGTAGCGGGGGCCACTAAAAGGGAGACCCAGTACTTC. Translated: CASSNVAGATKRETQYF. The full variable domain, in which reference TRBV28 and TRBJ2-5 provide the parts outside the CDR3, is DVKVTQSSRYLVKRTGEKVFLECVQDMDHENMFWYRQDPGLGLRLIYFSYDVKMKEKGDIPEGYSVSREKKERFSLILESASTNQTSMYLCASSNVAGATKRETQYFGPGTRLLVL.

The chain has TRBV2 and TRBJ1-5; D not certain. CDR1 SNHLY and CDR2 FYNNEI come from the germline V gene. CDR3 length: 13 amino acids. Trimming took off 5 bases at V and 7 bases at J, with 12 bases between the two ends. DNA of the CDR3: TGTGCCAGCAGTTCAGGAATGGTCCAGCCCCAGCATTTT. Protein product: CASSSGMVQPQHF.

The chain has TRBV10-3 and TRBJ1-1; D unresolved. This CDR3 region has 14 residues. Germline V lookup: CDR1 ENHRY, CDR2 SYGVKD. The germline V and J ends were trimmed by 0 bases and 1 base, with 6 bases remaining between them. CDR3 DNA: TGTGCCATCAGTGAGTCGTTCAGGAACACTGAAGCTTTCTTT. This sequence encodes CAISESFRNTEAFF.

The rearrangement joins TRBV15 to TRBJ1-2; a weak D match, TRBD1 (6 bases). This CDR3 has 12 amino acids. Germline CDR1 is LNHNV and CDR2 is YYDKDF (reference sequence). The ends were cut back, 9 bases at V and 4 bases at J, with 12 bases in the middle. In nucleotides, the CDR3 is TGTGCCACTTCACAGGGTATCTATGGCTACACCTTC. This encodes CATSQGIYGYTF.

The rearrangement links TRBV13 to TRBJ1-1; 11 bases match TRBD1. In germline, CDR1 is PRHDT, CDR2 FYEKMQ (reference sequence). V trimming: 4 bases; J trimming: 1 base; junction bases outside the gene matches: 5. This CDR3 is 16 amino acids long. CDR3: CASSYGQGAQNTEAFF. CDR3 nucleotide sequence: TGTGCCAGCAGCTACGGACAGGGGGCCCAGAACACTGAAGCTTTCTTT. Variable domain in full (rest from reference TRBV13 and TRBJ1-1): AAGVIQSPRHLIKEKRETATLKCYPIPRHDTVYWYQQGPGQDPQFLISFYEKMQSDKGSIPDRFSAQQFSDYHSELNMSSLELGDSALYFCASSYGQGAQNTEAFFGQGTRLTVV.